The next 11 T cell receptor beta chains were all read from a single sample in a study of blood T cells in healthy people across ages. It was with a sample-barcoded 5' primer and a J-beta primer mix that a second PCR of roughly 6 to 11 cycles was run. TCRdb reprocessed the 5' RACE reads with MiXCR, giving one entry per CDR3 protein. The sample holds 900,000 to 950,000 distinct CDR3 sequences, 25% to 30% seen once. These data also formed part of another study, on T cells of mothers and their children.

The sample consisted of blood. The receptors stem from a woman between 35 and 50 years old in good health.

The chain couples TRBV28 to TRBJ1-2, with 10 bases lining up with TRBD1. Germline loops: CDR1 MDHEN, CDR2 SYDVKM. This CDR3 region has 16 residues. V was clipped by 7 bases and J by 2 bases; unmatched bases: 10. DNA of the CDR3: TGTGCCAGCACCGCGACCCCGGGACAGGGGAACTATGGCTACACCTTC. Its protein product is CASTATPGQGNYGYTF.

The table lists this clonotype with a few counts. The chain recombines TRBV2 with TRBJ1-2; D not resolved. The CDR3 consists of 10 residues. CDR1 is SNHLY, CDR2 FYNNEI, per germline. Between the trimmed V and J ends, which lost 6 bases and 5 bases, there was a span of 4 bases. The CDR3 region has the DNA TGTGCCAGCAGCGCATATGGCTACACCTTC. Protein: CASSAYGYTF.

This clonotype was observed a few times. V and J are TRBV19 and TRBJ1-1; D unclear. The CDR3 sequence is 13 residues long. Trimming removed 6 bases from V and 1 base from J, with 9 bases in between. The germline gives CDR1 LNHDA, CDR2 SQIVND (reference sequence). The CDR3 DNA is TGTGCCAGTAGGCACGGCTGGAACACTGAAGCTTTCTTT. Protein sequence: CASRHGWNTEAFF.

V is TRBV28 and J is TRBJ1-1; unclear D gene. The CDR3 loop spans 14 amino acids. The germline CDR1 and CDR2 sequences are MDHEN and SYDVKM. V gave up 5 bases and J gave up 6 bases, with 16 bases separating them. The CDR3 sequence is CASSVHGSPAEAFF. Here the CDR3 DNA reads TGTGCCAGCAGTGTACACGGCTCCCCAGCTGAAGCTTTCTTT.

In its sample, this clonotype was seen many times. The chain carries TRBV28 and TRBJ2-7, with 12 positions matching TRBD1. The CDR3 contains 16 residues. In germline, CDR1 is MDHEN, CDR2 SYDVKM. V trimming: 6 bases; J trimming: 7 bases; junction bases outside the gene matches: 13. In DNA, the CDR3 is TGTGCCAGCAGCCAACCCCCGGGACAGGGGGCCTGGGAGCAGTACTTC. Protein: CASSQPPGQGAWEQYF.

DNA of the CDR3: TGTGCCAGCACCATAGGGACAGGGAACAGGGAAGCTTTCTTT. Its protein is CASTIGTGNREAFF. The J gene is TRBJ1-1, the V gene TRBV28; 9 nucleotides line up with TRBD1. Looked up from germline, CDR1 is MDHEN and CDR2 is SYDVKM. Trimming took 7 bases from V and 8 from J; bases not matched to a gene: 11. The CDR3 extends over 14 amino acids.

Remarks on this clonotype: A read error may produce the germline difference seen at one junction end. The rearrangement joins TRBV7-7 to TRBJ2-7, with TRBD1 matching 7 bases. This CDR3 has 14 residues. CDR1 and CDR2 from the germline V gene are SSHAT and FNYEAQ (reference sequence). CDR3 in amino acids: CASSFGAGGNEQYF. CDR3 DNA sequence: TGTGCTAGCAGCTTTGGGGCAGGGGGAAATGAGCAGTACTTC. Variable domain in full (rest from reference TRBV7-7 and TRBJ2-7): GAGVSQSPRYKVTKRGQDVTLRCDPISSHATLYWYQQALGQGPEFLTYFNYEAQPDKSGLPSDRFSAERPEGSISTLTIQRTEQRDSAMYRCASSFGAGGNEQYFGPGTRLTVT.

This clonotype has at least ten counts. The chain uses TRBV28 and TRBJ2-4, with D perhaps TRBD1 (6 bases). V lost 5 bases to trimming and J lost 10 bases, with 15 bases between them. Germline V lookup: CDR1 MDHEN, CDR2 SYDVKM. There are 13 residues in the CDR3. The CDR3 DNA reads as TGTGCCAGCAGTCCCGGGACAAGACCTATTCAGTACTTC. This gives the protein CASSPGTRPIQYF.

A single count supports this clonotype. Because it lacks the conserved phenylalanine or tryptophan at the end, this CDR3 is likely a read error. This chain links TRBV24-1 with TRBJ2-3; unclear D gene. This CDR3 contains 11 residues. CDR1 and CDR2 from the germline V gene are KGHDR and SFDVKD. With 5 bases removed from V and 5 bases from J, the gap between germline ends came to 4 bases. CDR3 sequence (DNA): TGTGCCACCAGTGGAGAAGATACGCAGTATGTT. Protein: CATSGEDTQYV.

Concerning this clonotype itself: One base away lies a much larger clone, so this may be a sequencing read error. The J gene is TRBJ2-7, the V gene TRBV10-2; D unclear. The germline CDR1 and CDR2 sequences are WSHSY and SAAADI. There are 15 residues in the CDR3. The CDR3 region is CASSEWSTSSCEQYF. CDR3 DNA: TGCGCCAGCAGTGAGTGGTCTACCAGCTCCTGCGAGCAGTACTTC.

The CDR3 nucleotides are TGCGCCAGCAGCGACCCGGACAGGGCAAGGAATGAGCAGTTCTTC. The encoded protein is CASSDPDRARNEQFF. V usage is TRBV5-1 and J usage is TRBJ2-1, with 8 bases lining up with TRBD1. The CDR3 spans 15 residues. Germline assignment: CDR1 SGHRS and CDR2 YFSETQ. V lost 4 bases, J lost 7 bases, and 10 bases stayed unmatched. Based on the CDR3 plus reference TRBV5-1 and TRBJ2-1, the full variable domain is KAGVTQTPRYLIKTRGQQVTLSCSPISGHRSVSWYQQTPGQGLQFLFEYFSETQRNKGNFPGRFSGRQFSNSRSEMNVSTLELGDSALYLCASSDPDRARNEQFFGPGTRLTVL.